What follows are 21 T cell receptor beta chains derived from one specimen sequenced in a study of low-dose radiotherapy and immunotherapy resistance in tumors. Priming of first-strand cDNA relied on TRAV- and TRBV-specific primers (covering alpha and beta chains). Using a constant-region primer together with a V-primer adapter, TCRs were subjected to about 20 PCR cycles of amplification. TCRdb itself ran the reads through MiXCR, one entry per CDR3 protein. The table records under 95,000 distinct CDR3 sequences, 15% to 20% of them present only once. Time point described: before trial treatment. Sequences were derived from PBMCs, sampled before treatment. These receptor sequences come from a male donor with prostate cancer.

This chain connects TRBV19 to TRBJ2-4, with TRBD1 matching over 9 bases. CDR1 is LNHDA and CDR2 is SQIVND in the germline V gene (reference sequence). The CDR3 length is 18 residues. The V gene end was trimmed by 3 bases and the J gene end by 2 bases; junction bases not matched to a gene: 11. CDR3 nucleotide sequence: TGTGCCAGTAGTATCCGGGACAGGGTTCGGTTCACCAAAAACATTCAGTACTTC. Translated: CASSIRDRVRFTKNIQYF.

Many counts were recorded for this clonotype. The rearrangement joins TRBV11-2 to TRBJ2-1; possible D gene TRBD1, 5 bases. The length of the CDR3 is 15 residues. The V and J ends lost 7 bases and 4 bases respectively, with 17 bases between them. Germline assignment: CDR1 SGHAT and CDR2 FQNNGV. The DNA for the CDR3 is TGTGCCAGCACATCGCCCTCTCAGGGATACAATGAGCAGTTCTTC. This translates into CASTSPSQGYNEQFF.

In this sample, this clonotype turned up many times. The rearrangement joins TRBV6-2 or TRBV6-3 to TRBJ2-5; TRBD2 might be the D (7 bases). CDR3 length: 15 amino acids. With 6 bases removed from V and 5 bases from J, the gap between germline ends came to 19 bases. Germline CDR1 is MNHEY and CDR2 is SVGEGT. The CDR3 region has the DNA TGTGCCAGCAGCCTGGTGGGGGGGCTGGGGGAGACCCAGTACTTC. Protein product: CASSLVGGLGETQYF.

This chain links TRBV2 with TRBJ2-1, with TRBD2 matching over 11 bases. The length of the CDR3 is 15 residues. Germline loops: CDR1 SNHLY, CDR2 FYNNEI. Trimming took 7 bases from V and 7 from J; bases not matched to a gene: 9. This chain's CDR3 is CASKWRLAGRNEQFF. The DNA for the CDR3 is TGTGCCAGCAAATGGCGACTAGCGGGGCGTAATGAGCAGTTCTTC.

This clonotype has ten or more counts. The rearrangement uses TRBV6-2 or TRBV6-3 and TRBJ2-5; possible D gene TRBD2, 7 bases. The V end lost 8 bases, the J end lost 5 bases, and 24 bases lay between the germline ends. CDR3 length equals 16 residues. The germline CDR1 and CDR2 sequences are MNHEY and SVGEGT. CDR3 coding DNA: TGTGCCAGCGGGGCGGGGGCGCCCCACGGAGGGGAGACCCAGTACTTC. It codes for CASGAGAPHGGETQYF.

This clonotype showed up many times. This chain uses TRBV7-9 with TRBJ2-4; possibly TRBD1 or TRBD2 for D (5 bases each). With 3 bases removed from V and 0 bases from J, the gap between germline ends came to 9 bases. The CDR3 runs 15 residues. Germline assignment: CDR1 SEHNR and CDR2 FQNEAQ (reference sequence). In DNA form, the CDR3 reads TGTGCCAGCAGCTTCGGGACCTTAGCCAAAAACATTCAGTACTTC. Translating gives CASSFGTLAKNIQYF.

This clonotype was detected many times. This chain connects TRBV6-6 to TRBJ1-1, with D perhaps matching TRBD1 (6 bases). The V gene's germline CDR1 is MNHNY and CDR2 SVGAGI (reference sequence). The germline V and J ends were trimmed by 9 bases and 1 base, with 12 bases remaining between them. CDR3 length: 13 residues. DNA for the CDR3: TGTGCCAGTAACGAACAGGGGAACACTGAAGCTTTCTTT. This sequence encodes CASNEQGNTEAFF.

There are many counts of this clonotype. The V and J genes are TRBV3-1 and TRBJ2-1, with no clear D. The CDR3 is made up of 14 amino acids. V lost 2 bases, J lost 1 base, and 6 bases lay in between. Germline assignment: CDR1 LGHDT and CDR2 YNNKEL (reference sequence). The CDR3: CASSQTGSYNEQFF. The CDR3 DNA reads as TGTGCCAGCAGCCAAACTGGGTCCTACAATGAGCAGTTCTTC.

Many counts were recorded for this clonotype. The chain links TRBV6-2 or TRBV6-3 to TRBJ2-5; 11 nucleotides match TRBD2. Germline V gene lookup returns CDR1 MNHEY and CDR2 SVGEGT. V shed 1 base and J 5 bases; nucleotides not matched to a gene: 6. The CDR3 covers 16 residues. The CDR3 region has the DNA TGTGCCAGCAGTTACTTAGGACTAGCGGGCGGTGAGACCCAGTACTTC. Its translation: CASSYLGLAGGETQYF.

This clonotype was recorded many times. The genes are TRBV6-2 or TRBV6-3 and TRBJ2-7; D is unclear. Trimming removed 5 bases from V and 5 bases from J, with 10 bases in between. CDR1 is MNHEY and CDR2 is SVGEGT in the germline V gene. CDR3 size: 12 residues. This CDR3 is CASSELGDEQYF. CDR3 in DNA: TGTGCCAGCAGTGAACTGGGCGACGAGCAGTACTTC.

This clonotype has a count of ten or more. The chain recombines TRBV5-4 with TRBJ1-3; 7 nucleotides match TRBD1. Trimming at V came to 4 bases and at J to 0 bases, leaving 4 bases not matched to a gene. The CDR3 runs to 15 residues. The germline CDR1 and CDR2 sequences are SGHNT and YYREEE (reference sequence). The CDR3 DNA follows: TGTGCCAGCAGCGAGACAGGGTCCTCTGGAAACACCATATATTTT. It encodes CASSETGSSGNTIYF.

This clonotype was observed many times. CDR3 loop: CSVEVGAGELFF. The DNA for the CDR3 is TGCAGCGTTGAAGTGGGGGCCGGGGAGCTGTTTTTT. This chain joins TRBV29-1 and TRBJ2-2; either TRBD1 or TRBD2 may fit D (5 bases each). Trimming took 1 base from V and 6 from J, leaving 6 bases between them. CDR1 SQVTM and CDR2 ANQGSEA come from the germline V gene. The CDR3 has 12 amino acids.

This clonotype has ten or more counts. DNA for the CDR3: TGTGCCAGCAGTGAGTTAGGAATGAACACTGAAGCTTTCTTT. This sequence encodes CASSELGMNTEAFF. The V and J genes are TRBV2 and TRBJ1-1; no reliable D call. Germline CDR1 is SNHLY and CDR2 is FYNNEI. CDR3 length: 14 residues. V lost 3 bases to trimming and J lost 0 bases, with 8 bases between them.

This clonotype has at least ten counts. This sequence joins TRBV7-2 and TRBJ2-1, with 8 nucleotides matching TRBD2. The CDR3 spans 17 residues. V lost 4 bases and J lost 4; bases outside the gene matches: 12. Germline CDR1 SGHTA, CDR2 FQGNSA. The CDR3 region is CASSSVGGGGTYNEQFF. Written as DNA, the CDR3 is TGTGCCAGCAGCTCCGTCGGGGGCGGGGGGACGTACAATGAGCAGTTCTTC. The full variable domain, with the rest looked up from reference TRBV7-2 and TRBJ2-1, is GAGVSQSPSNKVTEKGKDVELRCDPISGHTALYWYRQSLGQGLEFLIYFQGNSAPDKSGLPSDRFSAERTGGSVSTLTIQRTQQEDSAVYLCASSSVGGGGTYNEQFFGPGTRLTVL.

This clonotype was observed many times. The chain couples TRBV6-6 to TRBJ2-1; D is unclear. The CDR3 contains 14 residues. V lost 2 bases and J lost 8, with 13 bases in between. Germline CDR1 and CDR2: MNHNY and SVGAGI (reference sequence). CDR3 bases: TGTGCCAGCAGTTACCCCATTAAGCCCCATGAGCAGTTCTTC. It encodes CASSYPIKPHEQFF.

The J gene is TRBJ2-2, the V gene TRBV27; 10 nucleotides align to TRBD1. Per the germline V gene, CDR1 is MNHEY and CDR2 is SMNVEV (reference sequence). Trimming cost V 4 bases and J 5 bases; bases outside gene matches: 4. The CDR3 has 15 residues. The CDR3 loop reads CASSSGQGWTGELFF. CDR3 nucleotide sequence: TGTGCCAGCAGTTCGGGACAGGGGTGGACCGGGGAGCTGTTTTTT.

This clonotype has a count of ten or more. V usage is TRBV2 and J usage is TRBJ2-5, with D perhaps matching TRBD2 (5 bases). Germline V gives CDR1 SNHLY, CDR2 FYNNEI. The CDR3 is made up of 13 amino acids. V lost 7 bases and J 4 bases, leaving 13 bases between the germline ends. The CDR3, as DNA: TGTGCCAGCATTCCTAGCAAGAGAGAGACCCAGTACTTC. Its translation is CASIPSKRETQYF.

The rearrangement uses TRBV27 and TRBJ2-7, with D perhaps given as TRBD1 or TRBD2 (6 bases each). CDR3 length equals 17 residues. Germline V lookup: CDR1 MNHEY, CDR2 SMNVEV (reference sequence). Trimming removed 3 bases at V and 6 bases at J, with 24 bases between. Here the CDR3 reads CASSFRRARGRGSEQYF. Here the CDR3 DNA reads TGTGCCAGCAGTTTCCGTAGGGCTCGGGGGCGGGGCTCCGAGCAGTACTTC.

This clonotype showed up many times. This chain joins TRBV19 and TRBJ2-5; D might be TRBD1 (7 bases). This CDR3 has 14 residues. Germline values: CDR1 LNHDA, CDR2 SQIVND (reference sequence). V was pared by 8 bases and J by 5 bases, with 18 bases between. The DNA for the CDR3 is TGTGCCAGTGCGACGACAGGGACTGGGGAGACCCAGTACTTC. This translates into CASATTGTGETQYF.

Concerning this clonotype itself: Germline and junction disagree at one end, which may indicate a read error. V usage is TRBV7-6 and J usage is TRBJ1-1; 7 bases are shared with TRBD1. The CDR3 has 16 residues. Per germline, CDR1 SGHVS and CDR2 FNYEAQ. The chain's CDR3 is CASCLGGAQMNTKAFF. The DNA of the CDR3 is TGTGCCAGCTGCTTAGGGGGCGCACAAATGAACACTAAAGCTTTCTTT.

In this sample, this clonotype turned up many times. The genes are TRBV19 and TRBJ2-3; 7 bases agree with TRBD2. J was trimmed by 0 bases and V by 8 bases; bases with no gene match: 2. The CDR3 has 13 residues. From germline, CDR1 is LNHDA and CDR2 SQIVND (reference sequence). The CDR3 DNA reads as TGTGCCAGTGGGAGGGGAAGCACAGATACGCAGTATTTT. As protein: CASGRGSTDTQYF. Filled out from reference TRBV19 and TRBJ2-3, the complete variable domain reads DGGITQSPKYLFRKEGQNVTLSCEQNLNHDAMYWYRQDPGQGLRLIYYSQIVNDFQKGDIAEGYSVSREKKESFPLTVTSAQKNPTAFYLCASGRGSTDTQYFGPGTRLTVL.